These 11 T cell receptor beta chains originate from one sample sequenced in a study of blood T cell repertoires in COVID-19. Sequencing used immunoSEQ multiplex PCR; TCRdb keeps in-frame clones, though not all of them. The table lists tens of thousands of clones, about four fifths of them singletons. The sample taken for sequencing was peripheral blood. Receptor source: a woman aged 55-70 years with acute or convalescent COVID-19.

CDR3 bases: TGCGCCAGCAGCGCCGGACTAGCGCACCAAGAGACCCAGTACTTC. Translated: CASSAGLAHQETQYF. This chain connects TRBV5-1 to TRBJ2-5, with 9 bases matching TRBD2. Germline V lookup: CDR1 SGHRS, CDR2 YFSETQ. The length of the CDR3 is 15 residues. The J segment lost 0 bases and the V segment lost 4 bases, leaving 4 bases of the junction unmatched.

This clone was seen just once. This sequence joins TRBV18 and TRBJ1-2; D remains ambiguous. The V end was cut by 4 bases, the J end by 4 bases, with 7 bases between. CDR3 length: 12 amino acids. The germline gives CDR1 KGHSH, CDR2 LQKENI. CDR3 sequence reads: CASSQDSYGYTF. The CDR3 nucleotides are TGTGCCAGCTCACAAGACTCCTATGGCTACACCTTC.

This chain joins TRBV5-1 and TRBJ1-2; the D gene is possibly TRBD1 (5 bases). Germline loops: CDR1 SGHRS, CDR2 YFSETQ. With 0 bases removed from V and 6 bases from J, the gap between germline ends came to 15 bases. CDR3 size: 15 residues. As DNA, the CDR3 is TGCGCCAGCAGCTTGGCTTTACAGGCTGTAAATGGCTACACCTTC. Its translation is CASSLALQAVNGYTF.

V is TRBV10-1 and J is TRBJ2-7, with TRBD1 matching over 9 bases. V lost 5 bases and J lost 7; bases outside the gene matches: 18. In germline, CDR1 is WNHNN, CDR2 SYGVQD (reference sequence). The CDR3 extends over 17 amino acids. CDR3 DNA: TGCGCCAGCAGTTCCTTTTCGACAGGGGGGATCACTGGGGAGCAGTACGTC. Translating it yields CASSSFSTGGITGEQYV.

The rearrangement uses TRBV5-8 and TRBJ1-5; a possible D gene is TRBD1 (5 bases). This CDR3 has 16 amino acids. Trimming stripped 4 bases from V and 2 bases from J, with 16 bases between. CDR1 SGHTS and CDR2 YDEGEE come from the germline V gene. The CDR3 bases are TGTGCCAGCAGCCCCCTCCGGGGGTCGGGCAATCAGCCCCAGCATTTT. Translating gives CASSPLRGSGNQPQHF.

The V call is TRBV7-9, the J call TRBJ1-4; TRBD1 might be the D (6 bases). The CDR3 consists of 11 residues. V gave up 11 bases and J gave up 8 bases, with 12 bases separating them. CDR1 is SEHNR and CDR2 is FQNEAQ in the germline V gene (reference sequence). CDR3 DNA: TGTGCCGTTTGGGGGGGCGAAAAACTGTTTTTT. It yields the protein CAVWGGEKLFF.

The V gene is TRBV18, the J gene TRBJ2-1, with D perhaps matching TRBD2 (5 bases). V was pared by 0 bases and J by 10 bases, with 19 bases between. The CDR3 has 16 amino acids. Germline V gives CDR1 KGHSH, CDR2 LQKENI. The CDR3 sequence: CASSPPEGGWLREQFF. The CDR3, as DNA: TGTGCCAGCTCACCACCGGAAGGAGGTTGGCTTAGGGAGCAGTTCTTC.

Only a few counts were recorded for this clone. The chain has TRBV29-1 and TRBJ1-1, with D possibly matching TRBD1 (6 bases). V was clipped by 5 bases and J by 1 base, with 14 bases between them. Germline V gene sequence: CDR1 SQVTM, CDR2 ANQGSEA. The CDR3 consists of 14 residues. CDR3 in DNA: TGCAGCGTTAAATCCGGGACAAAGAACACTGAAGCTTTCTTT. It yields the protein CSVKSGTKNTEAFF.

In this sample, this clone turned up many times. This sequence joins TRBV4-1 and TRBJ2-1; 11 bases are a match to TRBD1. The germline gives CDR1 MGHRA, CDR2 YSYEKL. With 4 bases clipped from V and 6 bases from J, the junction kept 11 bases outside the gene matches. The CDR3 spans 17 residues. The CDR3 reads CASSRMQQGQGVNEQFF. The CDR3 coding sequence is TGCGCCAGCAGCCGGATGCAACAGGGACAGGGGGTCAATGAGCAGTTCTTC.

The chain employs TRBV7-2 and TRBJ2-3, with 9 positions matching TRBD2. Germline V gene sequence: CDR1 SGHTA, CDR2 FQGNSA. The CDR3 length is 15 residues. Losses at the gene ends were 0 bases for V and 4 bases for J; bases not matched to a gene: 2. This CDR3 is CASSLAAGGSDTQYF. In DNA, the CDR3 is TGTGCCAGCAGCTTAGCAGCGGGGGGATCAGATACGCAGTATTTT.

V usage is TRBV6-2 or TRBV6-3 and J usage is TRBJ2-2, with 7 bases identical to TRBD2. The CDR3 is 16 residues long. Per germline, CDR1 MNHEY and CDR2 SVGEGT. J was trimmed by 5 bases and V by 2 bases; bases with no gene match: 8. The CDR3 nucleotides are TGTGCCAGCAGTTACGGCGGGGGTATCAAAACCGGGGAGCTGTTTTTT. It is translated as CASSYGGGIKTGELFF.